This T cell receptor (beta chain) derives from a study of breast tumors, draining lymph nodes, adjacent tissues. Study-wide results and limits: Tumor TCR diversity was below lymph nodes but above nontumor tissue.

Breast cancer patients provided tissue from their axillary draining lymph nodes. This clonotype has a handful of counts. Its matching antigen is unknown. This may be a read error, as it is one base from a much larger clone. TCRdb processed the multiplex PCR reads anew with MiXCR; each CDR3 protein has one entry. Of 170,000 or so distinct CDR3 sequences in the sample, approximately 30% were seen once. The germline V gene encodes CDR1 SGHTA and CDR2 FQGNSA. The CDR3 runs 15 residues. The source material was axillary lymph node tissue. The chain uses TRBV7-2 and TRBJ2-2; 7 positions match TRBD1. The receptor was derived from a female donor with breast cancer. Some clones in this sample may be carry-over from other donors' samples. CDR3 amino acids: CASSLVRGQSGEPFF. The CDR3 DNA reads TGTGCCAGCAGCTTGGTGAGGGGGCAGTCCGGGGAGCCGTTTTTT.